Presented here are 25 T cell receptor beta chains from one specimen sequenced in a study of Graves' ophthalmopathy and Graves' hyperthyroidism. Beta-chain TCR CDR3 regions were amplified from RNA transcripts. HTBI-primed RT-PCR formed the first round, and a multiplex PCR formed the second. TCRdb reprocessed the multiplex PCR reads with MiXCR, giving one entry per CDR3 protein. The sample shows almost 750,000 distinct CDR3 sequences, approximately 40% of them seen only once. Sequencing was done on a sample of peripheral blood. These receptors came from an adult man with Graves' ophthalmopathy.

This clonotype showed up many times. The CDR3 DNA reads TGTGCCAGCATCCATGGGGTCCCAACTAATGAAAAACTGTTTTTT. This encodes CASIHGVPTNEKLFF. V and J are TRBV2 and TRBJ1-4; D is ambiguous. Germline CDR1 is SNHLY and CDR2 is FYNNEI. This CDR3 has 15 amino acids. Trimming removed 7 bases from V and 0 bases from J, with 12 bases in between.

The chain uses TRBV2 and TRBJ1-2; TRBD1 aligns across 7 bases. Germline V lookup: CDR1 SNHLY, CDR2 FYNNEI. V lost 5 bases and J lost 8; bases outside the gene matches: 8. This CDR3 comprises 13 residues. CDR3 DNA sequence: TGTGCCAGCAGTCCGGGGACAGTTCGGGGCTACACCTTC. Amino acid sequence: CASSPGTVRGYTF.

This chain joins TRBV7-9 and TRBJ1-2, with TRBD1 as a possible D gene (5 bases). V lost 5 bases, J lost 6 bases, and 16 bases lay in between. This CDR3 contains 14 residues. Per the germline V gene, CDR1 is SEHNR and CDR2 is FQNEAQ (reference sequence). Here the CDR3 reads CASSAVGGRDGYTF. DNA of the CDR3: TGTGCCAGCAGCGCCGTGGGGGGACGGGATGGCTACACCTTC.

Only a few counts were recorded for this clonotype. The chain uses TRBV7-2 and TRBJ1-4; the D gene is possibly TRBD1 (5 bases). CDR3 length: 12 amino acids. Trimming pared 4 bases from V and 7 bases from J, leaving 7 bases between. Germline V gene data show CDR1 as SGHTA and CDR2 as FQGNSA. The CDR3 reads CASSSDSEKLFF. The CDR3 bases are TGTGCCAGCAGCTCTGACAGTGAAAAACTGTTTTTT.

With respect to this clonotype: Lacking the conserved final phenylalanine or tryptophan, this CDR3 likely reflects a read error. The CDR3 loop reads CASTTQTGAYPEAFL. The CDR3 DNA reads TGTGCCAGCACCACCCAGACAGGGGCATATCCTGAAGCTTTCCTT. This rearrangement joins TRBV2 to TRBJ1-1; 8 bases are a match to TRBD1. The CDR3 has 15 residues. Germline V gives CDR1 SNHLY, CDR2 FYNNEI. Germline trimming cut 7 bases from V and 6 bases from J; bases unmatched to any gene: 13.

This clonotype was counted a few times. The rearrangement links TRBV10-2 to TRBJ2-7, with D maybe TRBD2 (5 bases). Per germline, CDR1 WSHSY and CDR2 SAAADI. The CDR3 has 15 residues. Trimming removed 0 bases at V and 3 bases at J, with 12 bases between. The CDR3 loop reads CASSESKTINYEQYF. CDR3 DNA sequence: TGCGCCAGCAGTGAGTCGAAGACTATTAACTACGAGCAGTACTTC.

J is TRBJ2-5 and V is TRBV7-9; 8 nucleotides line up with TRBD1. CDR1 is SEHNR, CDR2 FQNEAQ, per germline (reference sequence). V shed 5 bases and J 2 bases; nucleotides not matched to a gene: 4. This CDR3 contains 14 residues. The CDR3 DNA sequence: TGTGCCAGCAGCCAGGGACAGGAGCAAGAGACCCAGTACTTC. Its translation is CASSQGQEQETQYF.

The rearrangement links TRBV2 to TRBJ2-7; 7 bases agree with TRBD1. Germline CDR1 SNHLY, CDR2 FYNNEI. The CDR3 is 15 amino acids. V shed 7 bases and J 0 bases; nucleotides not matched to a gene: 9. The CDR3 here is CASKLQGRVSYEQYF. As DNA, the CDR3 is TGTGCCAGCAAACTACAGGGGCGGGTCTCCTACGAGCAGTACTTC.

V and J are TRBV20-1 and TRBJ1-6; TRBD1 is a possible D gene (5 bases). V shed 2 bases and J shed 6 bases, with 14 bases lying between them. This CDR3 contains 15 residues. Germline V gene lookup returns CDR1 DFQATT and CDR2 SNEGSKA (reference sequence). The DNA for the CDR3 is TGCAGTGCTAGAAGCCAGGGTGAATTTAATTCACCCCTCCACTTT. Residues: CSARSQGEFNSPLHF.

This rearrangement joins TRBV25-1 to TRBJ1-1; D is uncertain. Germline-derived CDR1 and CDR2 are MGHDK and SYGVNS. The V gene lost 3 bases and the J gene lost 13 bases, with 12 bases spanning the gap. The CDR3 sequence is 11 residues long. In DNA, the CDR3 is TGTGCCAGCAGTGATACAGCGGGAGGTTTCTTT. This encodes CASSDTAGGFF.

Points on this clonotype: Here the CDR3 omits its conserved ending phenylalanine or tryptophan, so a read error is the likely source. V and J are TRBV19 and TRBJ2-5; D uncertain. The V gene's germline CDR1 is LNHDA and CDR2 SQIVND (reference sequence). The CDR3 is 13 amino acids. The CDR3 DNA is TGTGCCAGTACCGACACGTACCAAGAGGCCCAGTACATC. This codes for CASTDTYQEAQYI.

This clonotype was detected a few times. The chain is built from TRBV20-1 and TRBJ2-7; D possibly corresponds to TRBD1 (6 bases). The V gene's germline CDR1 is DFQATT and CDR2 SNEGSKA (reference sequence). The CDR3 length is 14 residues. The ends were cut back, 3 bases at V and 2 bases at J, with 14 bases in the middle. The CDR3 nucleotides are TGCAGTGCTAGCAGGGGTGTTTCGGCCTACGAGCAGTACTTC. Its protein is CSASRGVSAYEQYF.

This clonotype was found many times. This CDR3 is CASSLEGKTQYF. In DNA form, the CDR3 reads TGTGCCAGCAGCTTAGAGGGAAAGACCCAGTACTTC. The chain couples TRBV7-2 to TRBJ2-5; D is undetermined. Trimming stripped 1 base from V and 6 bases from J, with 6 bases between. The germline V gene encodes CDR1 SGHTA and CDR2 FQGNSA. The CDR3 consists of 12 residues.

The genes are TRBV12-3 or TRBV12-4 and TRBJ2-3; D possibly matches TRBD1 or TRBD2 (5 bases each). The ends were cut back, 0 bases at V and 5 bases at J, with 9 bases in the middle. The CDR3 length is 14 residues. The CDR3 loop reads CASSLALRGDTQYF. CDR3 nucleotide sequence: TGTGCCAGCAGTTTAGCGTTGAGGGGAGATACGCAGTATTTT.

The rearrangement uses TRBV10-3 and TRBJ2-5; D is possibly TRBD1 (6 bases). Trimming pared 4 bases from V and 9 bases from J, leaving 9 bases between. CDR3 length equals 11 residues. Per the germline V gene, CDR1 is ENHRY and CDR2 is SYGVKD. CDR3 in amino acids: CAISGAGAQYF. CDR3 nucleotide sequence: TGTGCCATCAGTGGGGCAGGGGCCCAGTACTTC.

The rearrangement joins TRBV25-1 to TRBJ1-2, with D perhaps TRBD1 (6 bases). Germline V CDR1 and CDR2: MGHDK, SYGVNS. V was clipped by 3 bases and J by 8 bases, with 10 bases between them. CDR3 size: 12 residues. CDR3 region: CASSDTGKGYTF. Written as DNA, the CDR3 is TGTGCCAGCAGTGATACAGGGAAGGGCTACACCTTC.

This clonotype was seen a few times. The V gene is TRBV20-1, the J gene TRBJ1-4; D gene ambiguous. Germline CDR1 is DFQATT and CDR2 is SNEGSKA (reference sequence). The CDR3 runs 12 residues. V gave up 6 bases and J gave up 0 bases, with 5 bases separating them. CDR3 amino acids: CSAGTTNEKLFF. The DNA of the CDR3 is TGCAGTGCCGGGACAACTAATGAAAAACTGTTTTTT.

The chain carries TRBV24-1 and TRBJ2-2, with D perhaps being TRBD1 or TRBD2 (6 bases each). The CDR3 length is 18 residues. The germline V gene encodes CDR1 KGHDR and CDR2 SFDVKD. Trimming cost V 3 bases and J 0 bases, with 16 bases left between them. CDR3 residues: CATSDPRLGGPNTGELFF. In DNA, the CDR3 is TGTGCCACCAGTGATCCTCGATTAGGGGGGCCGAACACCGGGGAGCTGTTTTTT.

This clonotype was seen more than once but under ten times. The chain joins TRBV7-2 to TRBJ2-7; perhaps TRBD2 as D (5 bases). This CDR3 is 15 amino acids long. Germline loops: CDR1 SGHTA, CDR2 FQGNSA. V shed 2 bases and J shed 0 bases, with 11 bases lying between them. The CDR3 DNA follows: TGTGCCAGCAGCTTATCAGCCCGGGGCTCCTACGAGCAGTACTTC. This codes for CASSLSARGSYEQYF. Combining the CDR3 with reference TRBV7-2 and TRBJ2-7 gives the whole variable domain GAGVSQSPSNKVTEKGKDVELRCDPISGHTALYWYRQSLGQGLEFLIYFQGNSAPDKSGLPSDRFSAERTGGSVSTLTIQRTQQEDSAVYLCASSLSARGSYEQYFGPGTRLTVT.

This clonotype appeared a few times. In DNA form, the CDR3 reads TGCAGTGCTAGAGGGGGGCAGGGGTCAAGCTATAATTCACCCCTCCACTTT. This sequence encodes CSARGGQGSSYNSPLHF. This chain joins TRBV20-1 and TRBJ1-6; maybe TRBD1 (6 bases). With 1 base removed from V and 3 bases from J, the gap between germline ends came to 16 bases. This CDR3 contains 17 residues. From germline, CDR1 is DFQATT and CDR2 SNEGSKA (reference sequence).

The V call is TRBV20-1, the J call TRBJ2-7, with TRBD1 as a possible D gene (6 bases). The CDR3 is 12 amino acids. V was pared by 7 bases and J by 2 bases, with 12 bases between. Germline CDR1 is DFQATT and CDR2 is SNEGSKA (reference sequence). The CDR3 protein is CSVPQGTYEQYF. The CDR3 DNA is TGCAGTGTTCCCCAGGGGACCTACGAGCAGTACTTC.

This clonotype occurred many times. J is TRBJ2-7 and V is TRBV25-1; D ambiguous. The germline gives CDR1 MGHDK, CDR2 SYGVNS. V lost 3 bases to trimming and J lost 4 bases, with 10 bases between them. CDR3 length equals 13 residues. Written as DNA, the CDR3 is TGTGCCAGCAGTGAGGAGAGATGGTACGAGCAGTACTTC. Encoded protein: CASSEERWYEQYF.

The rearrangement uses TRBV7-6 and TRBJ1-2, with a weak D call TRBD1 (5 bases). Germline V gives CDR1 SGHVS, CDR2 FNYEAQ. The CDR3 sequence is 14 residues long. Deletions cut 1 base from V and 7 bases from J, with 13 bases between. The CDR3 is CASSLVGELSGYTF. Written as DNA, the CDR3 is TGTGCCAGCAGCTTAGTAGGGGAGTTGAGTGGCTACACCTTC. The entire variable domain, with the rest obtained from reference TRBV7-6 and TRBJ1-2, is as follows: GAGVSQSPRYKVTKRGQDVALRCDPISGHVSLYWYRQALGQGPEFLTYFNYEAQQDKSGLPNDRFSAERPEGSISTLTIQRTEQRDSAMYRCASSLVGELSGYTFGSGTRLTVV.

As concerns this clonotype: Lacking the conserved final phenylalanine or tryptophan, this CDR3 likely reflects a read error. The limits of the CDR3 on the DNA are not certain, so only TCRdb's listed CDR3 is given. This chain's CDR3 is CSVEDPRTGVGY. This chain connects TRBV29-1 to TRBJ1-4; TRBD1, the table's D call, lacks a check against the DNA. The CDR3 numbers 12 amino acids, ends counted. CDR1 is SQVTM and CDR2 is ANQGSEA in the germline V gene.

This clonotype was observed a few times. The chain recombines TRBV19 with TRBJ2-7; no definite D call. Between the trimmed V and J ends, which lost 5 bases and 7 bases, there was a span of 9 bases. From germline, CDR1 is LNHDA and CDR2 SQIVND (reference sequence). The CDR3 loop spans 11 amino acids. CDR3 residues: CASSSKVEQYF. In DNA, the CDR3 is TGTGCCAGTAGTTCTAAGGTGGAGCAGTACTTC.